This passage covers 18 T cell receptor beta chains from one sample sequenced in a study of blood T cell repertoires in COVID-19. Produced via immunoSEQ multiplex PCR; TCRdb's table is partial and in-frame only. The table records about half a million clones, 89% of them present only once. The source material was peripheral blood. The source is a man aged 18 to 35 with COVID-19, enrolled during active disease.

The chain recombines TRBV5-1 with TRBJ1-2, with TRBD1 matching 9 bases. The junction had 10 bases not matched to a gene; V was cut back by 4 bases and J by 0 bases. Germline assignment: CDR1 SGHRS and CDR2 YFSETQ. This CDR3 has 17 amino acids. The CDR3 loop reads CASSAGQGSLPNYGYTF. The CDR3 region has the DNA TGCGCCAGCAGCGCGGGACAGGGATCTCTACCTAACTATGGCTACACCTTC.

The CDR3 loop reads CASSEEGGNSPLHF. CDR3 nucleotide sequence: TGCGCCAGCAGTGAGGAGGGAGGTAATTCACCCCTCCACTTT. This chain links TRBV10-2 with TRBJ1-6; D unclear. The CDR3 contains 14 residues. The germline V gene encodes CDR1 WSHSY and CDR2 SAAADI. Trimming pared 2 bases from V and 6 bases from J, leaving 8 bases between.

This clone appeared once. The J gene is TRBJ2-3, the V gene TRBV14; D unresolved. The CDR3 sequence is 14 residues long. Trimming pared 0 bases from V and 2 bases from J, leaving 6 bases between. CDR1 is SGHDN and CDR2 is FVKESK in the germline V gene. CDR3 region: CASSQDYITDTQYF. The CDR3 DNA follows: TGTGCCAGCAGCCAAGATTATATCACAGATACGCAGTATTTT.

The CDR3 sequence: CASRTRETNEKLFF. CDR3 nucleotide sequence: TGTGCCAGCAGAACCCGGGAAACTAATGAAAAACTGTTTTTT. The chain employs TRBV2 and TRBJ1-4; D is unclear. CDR1 is SNHLY and CDR2 is FYNNEI in the germline V gene. Trimming shortened V by 6 bases and J by 1 base, and 9 bases separated the two germline ends. The CDR3 sequence is 14 residues long.

In its sample, this clone was seen a few times. The chain joins TRBV7-6 to TRBJ1-1; maybe TRBD1 (6 bases). The CDR3 runs to 16 residues. Germline CDR1 is SGHVS and CDR2 is FNYEAQ. Trimming left V 1 base short and J 1 base short, with 13 bases between. Here the CDR3 reads CASSLEGVGPNTEAFF. The DNA of the CDR3 is TGTGCCAGCAGCTTAGAGGGGGTGGGGCCGAACACTGAAGCTTTCTTT.

This clone was recorded once. The chain carries TRBV5-1 and TRBJ2-3; 11 bases match TRBD2. The V segment lost 0 bases and the J segment 6 bases; nucleotides outside the gene matches: 6. Germline V gene sequence: CDR1 SGHRS, CDR2 YFSETQ. The CDR3 consists of 16 residues. Here the CDR3 reads CASSLEASGGRDTQYF. The DNA of the CDR3 is TGCGCCAGCAGCTTGGAGGCTAGCGGGGGGAGGGATACGCAGTATTTT.

This clone was detected once. V usage is TRBV27 and J usage is TRBJ1-6; TRBD1 might be the D (6 bases). This CDR3 is 14 amino acids long. The V gene lost 3 bases and the J gene lost 5 bases, with 8 bases spanning the gap. CDR1 MNHEY and CDR2 SMNVEV come from the germline V gene (reference sequence). This chain's CDR3 is CASSLDRDNSPLHF. CDR3 sequence (DNA): TGTGCCAGCAGTTTGGACAGAGATAATTCACCCCTCCACTTT.

V gene TRBV29-1 combines with J gene TRBJ1-2, with D tentatively TRBD1 (5 bases). V lost 8 bases and J 4 bases, leaving 17 bases between the germline ends. The CDR3 is 13 residues long. Germline V gives CDR1 SQVTM, CDR2 ANQGSEA. The CDR3 sequence: CSIRQPHGYGYTF. The CDR3 DNA sequence: TGCAGCATCAGACAGCCACACGGCTATGGCTACACCTTC.

This chain connects TRBV2 to TRBJ2-1, with TRBD1 matching 9 bases. Trimming took 6 bases from V and 9 from J; bases not matched to a gene: 9. The germline V gene encodes CDR1 SNHLY and CDR2 FYNNEI. The CDR3 consists of 14 residues. In DNA, the CDR3 is TGTGCCAGCAGGGGGACAGGGCGAACTTTTGAGCAGTTCTTC. Translation gives CASRGTGRTFEQFF.

This clone was seen once. The rearrangement links TRBV10-3 to TRBJ2-6, with 10 bases matching TRBD1. This CDR3 has 19 residues. CDR1 is ENHRY, CDR2 SYGVKD, per germline. Trimming cost V 4 bases and J 0 bases; bases outside gene matches: 9. CDR3: CAISGLRTGGSSGANVLTF. The CDR3 nucleotides are TGTGCCATCAGTGGCCTTAGGACAGGGGGGAGCTCTGGGGCCAACGTCCTGACTTTC.

The rearrangement uses TRBV4-1 and TRBJ2-5; the D is unclear. Germline CDR1 is MGHRA and CDR2 is YSYEKL. V was clipped by 0 bases and J by 3 bases, with 2 bases between them. The CDR3 is made up of 12 amino acids. The CDR3 region is CASSQDEETQYF. CDR3 DNA sequence: TGCGCCAGCAGCCAAGACGAAGAGACCCAGTACTTC.

The rearrangement joins TRBV6-1 to TRBJ1-2; D uncertain. Germline lookup yields CDR1 MNHNS and CDR2 SASEGT. This CDR3 contains 15 residues. The V end lost 1 base, the J end lost 3 bases, and 12 bases lay between the germline ends. CDR3 bases: TGTGCCAGCAGTGAAGGGGCAGGTTGGGACTATGGCTACACCTTC. Protein: CASSEGAGWDYGYTF.

CDR3: CASRAGSTDTQYF. DNA of the CDR3: TGCGCCAGCAGGGCAGGCAGCACAGATACGCAGTATTTT. The chain uses TRBV5-1 and TRBJ2-3; unclear D gene. Trimming stripped 5 bases from V and 0 bases from J, with 7 bases between. This CDR3 is 13 amino acids long. Per germline, CDR1 SGHRS and CDR2 YFSETQ.

The chain has TRBV2 and TRBJ1-2, with TRBD1 matching 7 bases. Trimming took 3 bases from V and 8 from J; bases not matched to a gene: 6. The germline V gene has CDR1 SNHLY and CDR2 FYNNEI. This CDR3 has 13 residues. DNA for the CDR3: TGTGCCAGCAGTGATTCCAGGGACAGCGGCTACACCTTC. Its translation: CASSDSRDSGYTF.

The rearrangement links TRBV6-5 to TRBJ1-5; 8 bases match TRBD1. Trimming removed 6 bases from V and 0 bases from J; junction bases left unmatched: 4. This CDR3 contains 15 residues. Germline V gene sequence: CDR1 MNHEY, CDR2 SVGAGI. The CDR3 spells CASRLDRDSNQPQHF. The CDR3 coding sequence is TGTGCCAGCAGACTGGACAGGGATAGCAATCAGCCCCAGCATTTT.

This chain joins TRBV6-1 and TRBJ2-1, with D perhaps TRBD2 (6 bases). This CDR3 contains 15 residues. CDR1 and CDR2 (germline): MNHNS, SASEGT. Trimming removed 4 bases at V and 9 bases at J, with 19 bases between. This CDR3 reads CASSVSGRRGLEQFF. The CDR3 coding sequence is TGTGCCAGCAGTGTCTCGGGACGGCGGGGACTTGAGCAGTTCTTC.

The chain couples TRBV4-1 to TRBJ2-1; 8 positions match TRBD1. V was clipped by 0 bases and J by 7 bases; unmatched bases: 11. Per the germline V gene, CDR1 is MGHRA and CDR2 is YSYEKL. The CDR3 is made up of 17 amino acids. CDR3 residues: CASSQDIRDRFLNEQFF. In nucleotides, the CDR3 is TGCGCCAGCAGCCAAGATATCCGGGACAGGTTTTTGAATGAGCAGTTCTTC.

The J gene is TRBJ2-1, the V gene TRBV5-4; the D is unclear. This CDR3 comprises 16 residues. Germline V gene sequence: CDR1 SGHNT, CDR2 YYREEE (reference sequence). V was trimmed by 4 bases and J by 0 bases, leaving 14 bases between them. CDR3 residues: CASSPSRVSSYNEQFF. The CDR3 coding sequence is TGTGCCAGCAGCCCCTCCCGGGTTAGCTCCTACAATGAGCAGTTCTTC. Full variable domain (missing parts from reference TRBV5-4 and TRBJ2-1): ETGVTQSPTHLIKTRGQQVTLRCSSQSGHNTVSWYQQALGQGPQFIFQYYREEENGRGNFPPRFSGLQFPNYSSELNVNALELDDSALYLCASSPSRVSSYNEQFFGPGTRLTVL.